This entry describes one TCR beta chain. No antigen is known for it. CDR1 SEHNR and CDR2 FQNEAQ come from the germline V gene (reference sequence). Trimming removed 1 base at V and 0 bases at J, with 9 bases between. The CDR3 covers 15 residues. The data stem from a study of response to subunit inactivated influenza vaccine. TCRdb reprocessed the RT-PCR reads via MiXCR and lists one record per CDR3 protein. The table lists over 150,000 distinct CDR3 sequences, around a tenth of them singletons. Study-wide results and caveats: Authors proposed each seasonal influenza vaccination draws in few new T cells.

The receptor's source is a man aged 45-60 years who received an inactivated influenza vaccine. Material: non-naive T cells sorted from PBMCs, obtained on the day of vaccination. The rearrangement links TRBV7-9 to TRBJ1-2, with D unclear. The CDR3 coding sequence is TGTGCCAGCAGCTTAGGGACGGAGGCTAACTATGGCTACACCTTC. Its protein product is CASSLGTEANYGYTF.